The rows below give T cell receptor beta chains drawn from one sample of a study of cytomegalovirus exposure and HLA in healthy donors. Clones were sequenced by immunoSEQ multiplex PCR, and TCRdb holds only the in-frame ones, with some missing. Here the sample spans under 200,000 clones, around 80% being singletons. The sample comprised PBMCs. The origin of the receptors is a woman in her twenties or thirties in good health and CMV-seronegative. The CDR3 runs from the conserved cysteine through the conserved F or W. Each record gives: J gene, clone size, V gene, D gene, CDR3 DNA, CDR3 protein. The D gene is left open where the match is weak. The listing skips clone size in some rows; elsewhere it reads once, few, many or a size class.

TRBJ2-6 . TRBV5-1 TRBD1 TGCGCCAGCAGCCCGTGGACAGGGATCTCTGGGGCCAACGTCCTGACTTTC CASSPWTGISGANVLTF
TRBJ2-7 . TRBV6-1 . TGTGCCAGCATTTATGGGCCCGGGGCCTACGAGCAGTACTTC CASIYGPGAYEQYF
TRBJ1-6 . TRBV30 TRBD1 TGTGCCTGGAGGGGACAGGGTAATTCACCCCTCCACTTT CAWRGQGNSPLHF
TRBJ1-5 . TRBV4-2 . TGTGCCAGCAGCCAGCTGAGTAGCAATCAGCCCCAGCATTTT CASSQLSSNQPQHF
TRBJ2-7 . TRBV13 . TGTGCCAGCAGCTTCCAGGGAGAGCAGTACTTC CASSFQGEQYF
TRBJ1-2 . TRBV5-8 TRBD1 TGTGCCAGCAGCTTGGATGGGACAGGGGGCCTGACCTATGGCTACACCTTC CASSLDGTGGLTYGYTF
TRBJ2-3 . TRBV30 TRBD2 TGTGCCTGGAGTTTCGGGACTAGCGCGAGCACAGATACGCAGTATTTT CAWSFGTSASTDTQYF
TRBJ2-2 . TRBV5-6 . TGTGCCAGCAGCTTGCAAAGTCGGACTACGAACACCGGGGAGCTGTTTTTT CASSLQSRTTNTGELFF
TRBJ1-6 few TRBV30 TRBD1 TGTGCCAGGGGGGAGGGACAGGTTACTTCACCCCTCCACTTT CARGEGQVTSPLHF
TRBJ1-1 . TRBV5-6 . TGTGCCAGCAGCTCCCCCCTGGTCGGGGGGAGGACTGAAGCTTTCTTT CASSSPLVGGRTEAFF
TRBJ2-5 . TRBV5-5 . TGTGCCAGCAGCTTGATTATCAAGGGGCTGTACCAAGAGACCCAGTACTTC CASSLIIKGLYQETQYF
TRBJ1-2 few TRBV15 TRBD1 TGTGCCACCAGTCCAAACAGGGGGTCAGACTATGGCTACACCTTC CATSPNRGSDYGYTF
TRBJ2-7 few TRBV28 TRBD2 TGTGCCAGCAGGGCTTCAGGGGCGGGGGGCCCCTTGATTAATTCCTACGAGCAGTACTTC CASRASGAGGPLINSYEQYF
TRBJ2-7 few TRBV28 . TGTGCCAGCAGTTTGCACACATCCTACGAGCAGTACTTC CASSLHTSYEQYF
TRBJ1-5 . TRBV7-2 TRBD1 TGTGCCAGCAGCTTAGCGGGGACAGGGGTACGGCCCCAGCATTTT CASSLAGTGVRPQHF
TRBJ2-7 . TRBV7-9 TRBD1 TGTGCCAGCAGCAAATCTTCGACAGGGTATTCCTACGAGCAGTACTTC CASSKSSTGYSYEQYF
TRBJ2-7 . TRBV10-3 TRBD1 TGTGCCATCAGTGAGTCAACAGGGACAGGGGTGCGCGAGCAGTACTTC CAISESTGTGVREQYF
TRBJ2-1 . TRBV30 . TGTGCCTGGAGTGTCTCCAGGGGTCCTTACAATGAGCAGTTCTTC CAWSVSRGPYNEQFF
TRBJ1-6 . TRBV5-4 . TGTGCCAGCAGCGATGGGGAGTGGCTAAATTCACCCCTCCACTTT CASSDGEWLNSPLHF
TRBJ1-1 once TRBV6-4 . TGTGCCAGCAGTGCGAACAGGGAGGGCACTGAAGCTTTCTTT CASSANREGTEAFF
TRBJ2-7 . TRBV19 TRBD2 TGTGCCAGTAGTGCCACTAGCGGGGGCTCCGAGCAGTACTTC CASSATSGGSEQYF
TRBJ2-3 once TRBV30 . TGTGCCTGGGCGGGCGGGCCTTCTAGCACAGATACGCAGTATTTT CAWAGGPSSTDTQYF
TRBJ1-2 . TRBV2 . TGTGCCAGCAGCCGAGACAGGTACACTAACTATGGCTACACCTTC CASSRDRYTNYGYTF
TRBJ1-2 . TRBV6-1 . TGTGCCCGCTCAGGGGACGACTTCTATGGCTACACCTTC CARSGDDFYGYTF
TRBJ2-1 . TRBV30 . TGTGCCTGGGCAGACAATGAGCAGTTCTTC CAWADNEQFF
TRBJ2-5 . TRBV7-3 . TGTGCCAGCAGCCCGCGGCGGGGCCTAGAGACCCAGTACTTC CASSPRRGLETQYF
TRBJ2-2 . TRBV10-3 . TGTGCCATCAGTGAGGACAGAACGAACACCGGGGAGCTGTTTTTT CAISEDRTNTGELFF
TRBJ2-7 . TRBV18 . TGTGCCAGCTCGCCGAGTCCAAGCATATACGAGCAGTACTTC CASSPSPSIYEQYF
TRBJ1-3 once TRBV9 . TGTGCCAGCAGCGTAGATCTATCCTCTGGAAACACCATATATTTT CASSVDLSSGNTIYF
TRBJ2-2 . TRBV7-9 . TGTGCCAGCAGCTCAATCCATGCTACCTTGTCCGGGGAGCTGTTTTTT CASSSIHATLSGELFF
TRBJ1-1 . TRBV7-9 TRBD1 TGTGCCAGCAGCTTTTTCCGGGACAGGCCAAGGGGCACTGAAGCTTTCTTT CASSFFRDRPRGTEAFF
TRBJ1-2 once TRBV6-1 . TGTGCCAGCAGTGAAGCGCCTACAGGGAACAATGGCTACACCTTC CASSEAPTGNNGYTF
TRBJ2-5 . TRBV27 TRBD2 TGTGCCAGCAGTCGCAAACTAGCGGGGGGACGGGAGACCCAGTACTTC CASSRKLAGGRETQYF
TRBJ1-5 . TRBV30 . TGTGCCTGGAGTTTGACCCAGGGATTAAACCAGCCCCAGCATTTT CAWSLTQGLNQPQHF
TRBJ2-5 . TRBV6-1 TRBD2 TGTGCCAGCAGTGAATCGGGGGGGCGGCAAGAGACCCAGTACTTC CASSESGGRQETQYF
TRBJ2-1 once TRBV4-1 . TGCGCCAGCAGCCACCCAGCGGGCGAGCAGTTCTTC CASSHPAGEQFF
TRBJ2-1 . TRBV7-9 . TGTGCCAGCAGCGCAATGACAGGTTTGGATGAGCAGTTCTTC CASSAMTGLDEQFF
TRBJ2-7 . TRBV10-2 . TGCGCCAGCTCAACGAGCTCCTACGAGCAGTACTTC CASSTSSYEQYF
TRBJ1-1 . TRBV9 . TGTGCCAGCAGCGTATGGGAGGGGCTAGCTTTCTTT CASSVWEGLAFF
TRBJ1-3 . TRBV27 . TGTGCCAGCAGGAACAGTGGAGGAAACACCATATATTTT CASRNSGGNTIYF
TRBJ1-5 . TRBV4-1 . TGCGCCACCGCCCTGGGGGGAACATTGAGCAATCAGCCCCAGCATTTT CATALGGTLSNQPQHF
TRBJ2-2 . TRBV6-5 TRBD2 TGTGCCAGCAGTTACAACACGGGAGGGGCCGGGGAGCTGTTTTTT CASSYNTGGAGELFF
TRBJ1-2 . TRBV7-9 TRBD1 TGTGCCAGCAGCCCCGACAGGGACTATGGCTACACCTTC CASSPDRDYGYTF
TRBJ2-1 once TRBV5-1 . TGCGCCAGCAGTGGTGCGGGCGGTGAGCAGTTCTTC CASSGAGGEQFF
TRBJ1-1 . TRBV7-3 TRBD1 TGTGCCAGCAGCTACCAGGGGGCAGACACTGAAGCTTTCTTT CASSYQGADTEAFF
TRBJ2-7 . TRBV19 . TGTGCCAGTAGTTTCCGGGAGTATCACGAGCAGTACTTC CASSFREYHEQYF